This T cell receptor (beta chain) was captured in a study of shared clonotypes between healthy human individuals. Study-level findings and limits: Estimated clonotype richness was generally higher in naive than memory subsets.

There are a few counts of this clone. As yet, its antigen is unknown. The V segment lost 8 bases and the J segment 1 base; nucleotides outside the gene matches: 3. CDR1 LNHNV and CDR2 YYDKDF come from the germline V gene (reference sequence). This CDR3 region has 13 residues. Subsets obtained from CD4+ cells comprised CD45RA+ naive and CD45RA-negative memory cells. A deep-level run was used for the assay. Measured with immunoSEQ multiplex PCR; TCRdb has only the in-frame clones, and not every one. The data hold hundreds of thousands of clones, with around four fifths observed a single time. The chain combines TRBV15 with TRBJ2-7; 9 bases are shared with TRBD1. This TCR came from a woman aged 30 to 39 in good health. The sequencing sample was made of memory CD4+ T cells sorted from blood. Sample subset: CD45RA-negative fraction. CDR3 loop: CATRDRASYEQYF. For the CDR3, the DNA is TGTGCCACCCGGGACAGGGCGTCCTACGAGCAGTACTTC.